This passage covers 27 T cell receptor beta chains from one sample sequenced in a study of control samples from healthy donors and cancer patients. Profiling relied on immunoSEQ multiplex PCR, and the TCRdb table lists in-frame clones only, not all of them. Of fewer than 200,000 clones listed, 93% are singletons. The sequencing input was blood. The receptors originated from an older woman in good health.

The V gene is TRBV14, the J gene TRBJ1-6, with D unresolved. The CDR3 contains 13 residues. V shed 0 bases and J shed 7 bases, with 4 bases lying between them. Germline V gene lookup returns CDR1 SGHDN and CDR2 FVKESK. The CDR3 DNA follows: TGTGCCAGCAGCCAAGAATGGAATTCACCCCTCCACTTT. Translated, it gives CASSQEWNSPLHF. Based on the CDR3 plus reference TRBV14 and TRBJ1-6, the full variable domain is EAGVTQFPSHSVIEKGQTVTLRCDPISGHDNLYWYRRVMGKEIKFLLHFVKESKQDESGMPNNRFLAERTGGTYSTLKVQPAELEDSGVYFCASSQEWNSPLHFGNGTRLTVT.

The J gene is TRBJ1-2, the V gene TRBV28; D is possibly TRBD1 (6 bases). The germline V and J ends were trimmed by 7 bases and 2 bases, with 20 bases remaining between them. Germline-derived CDR1 and CDR2 are MDHEN and SYDVKM. The CDR3 sequence is 16 residues long. The CDR3 is CASTSPTGPANYGYTF. CDR3 coding DNA: TGTGCCAGCACCTCTCCTACAGGGCCTGCCAACTATGGCTACACCTTC.

The genes are TRBV2 and TRBJ2-5; D possibly corresponds to TRBD1 (5 bases). The V gene's germline CDR1 is SNHLY and CDR2 FYNNEI. V was shortened by 6 bases and J by 2 bases, with 16 bases between the two germline ends. CDR3 length: 15 amino acids. The CDR3: CASRFRQPPQETQYF. CDR3 DNA: TGTGCCAGCAGATTTAGACAGCCGCCTCAAGAGACCCAGTACTTC.

V and J are TRBV2 and TRBJ1-4; D possibly corresponds to TRBD1 (5 bases). Trimming cost V 3 bases and J 4 bases, with 12 bases left between them. CDR3 length equals 15 residues. Germline lookup yields CDR1 SNHLY and CDR2 FYNNEI. This chain's CDR3 is CASSDLGQGNEKLFF. The CDR3 region has the DNA TGTGCCAGCAGTGACTTAGGGCAGGGTAATGAAAAACTGTTTTTT. The complete variable domain, with remaining parts taken from reference TRBV2 and TRBJ1-4, reads EPEVTQTPSHQVTQMGQEVILRCVPISNHLYFYWYRQILGQKVEFLVSFYNNEISEKSEIFDDQFSVERPDGSNFTLKIRSTKLEDSAMYFCASSDLGQGNEKLFFGSGTQLSVL.

The chain joins TRBV16 to TRBJ1-5, with D unresolved. Germline V gene sequence: CDR1 KGHSY, CDR2 FQNENV. Trimming stripped 1 base from V and 9 bases from J, with 7 bases between. The CDR3 runs to 12 residues. CDR3 protein: CASSQFIRPQHF. CDR3 bases: TGTGCCAGCAGCCAATTCATAAGGCCCCAGCATTTT.

In this sample, this clone turned up a few times. The chain recombines TRBV5-1 with TRBJ2-2; 8 nucleotides match TRBD2. V lost 3 bases and J lost 1; bases outside the gene matches: 5. Germline CDR1 is SGHRS and CDR2 is YFSETQ. The CDR3 is 16 residues long. CDR3 in amino acids: CASSSQAGVNTGELFF. CDR3 in DNA: TGCGCCAGCAGCTCCCAAGCGGGGGTGAACACCGGGGAGCTGTTTTTT.

The J gene is TRBJ1-1, the V gene TRBV7-6; 7 bases map to TRBD1. With V trimmed by 6 bases and J by 7 bases, 8 bases remained unmatched. CDR1 and CDR2 (germline): SGHVS, FNYEAQ. This CDR3 contains 13 residues. This CDR3 reads CASRQRGQSEAFF. CDR3 bases: TGTGCCAGCAGGCAGAGGGGGCAGAGTGAAGCTTTCTTT.

This clone was detected once. This sequence joins TRBV30 and TRBJ1-4; D unclear. This CDR3 contains 14 residues. Trimming stripped 0 bases from V and 0 bases from J, with 5 bases between. Germline V lookup: CDR1 GTSNPN, CDR2 SVGIG (reference sequence). The CDR3 nucleotides are TGTGCCTGGAGTGTGAGTGCAACTAATGAAAAACTGTTTTTT. It yields the protein CAWSVSATNEKLFF.

The chain couples TRBV19 to TRBJ1-5, with D possibly TRBD1 on 5 matching bases. The CDR3 sequence is 18 residues long. CDR1 and CDR2 (germline): LNHDA, SQIVND (reference sequence). The V and J ends lost 9 bases and 4 bases respectively, with 28 bases between them. The CDR3 loop reads CASTSTAGFLRPNQPQHF. In DNA form, the CDR3 reads TGTGCCAGCACCTCTACTGCAGGGTTCCTAAGGCCGAATCAGCCCCAGCATTTT.

DNA of the CDR3: TGTGCCAGCAGCCTCCGCAAGACGGAGAATGAGCAGTTCTTC. Amino acids: CASSLRKTENEQFF. The genes are TRBV5-4 and TRBJ2-1; D unresolved. The CDR3 is 14 residues long. V was clipped by 4 bases and J by 7 bases, with 15 bases between them. Germline V gene sequence: CDR1 SGHNT, CDR2 YYREEE (reference sequence).

The chain carries TRBV2 and TRBJ1-1; maybe TRBD1 (6 bases). The CDR3 loop spans 15 amino acids. The V gene lost 4 bases and the J gene lost 1 base, with 13 bases spanning the gap. Germline values: CDR1 SNHLY, CDR2 FYNNEI. As DNA, the CDR3 is TGTGCCAGCAGTGCACAGGGATCTGAGAACACTGAAGCTTTCTTT. It yields the protein CASSAQGSENTEAFF. The whole variable domain, filled in from reference TRBV2 and TRBJ1-1, reads EPEVTQTPSHQVTQMGQEVILRCVPISNHLYFYWYRQILGQKVEFLVSFYNNEISEKSEIFDDQFSVERPDGSNFTLKIRSTKLEDSAMYFCASSAQGSENTEAFFGQGTRLTVV.

CDR3 protein: CASSLKSGGANTGELFF. CDR3 nucleotide sequence: TGTGCCAGCAGTTTGAAGAGCGGGGGGGCGAACACCGGGGAGCTGTTTTTT. The chain is built from TRBV27 and TRBJ2-2, with TRBD2 matching over 10 bases. The CDR3 loop spans 17 amino acids. The V and J ends lost 3 bases and 0 bases, in that order; junction bases with no gene match: 4. Germline CDR1 is MNHEY and CDR2 is SMNVEV (reference sequence).

This CDR3 reads CASSPIPANTEAFF. CDR3 DNA: TGTGCCAGCAGCCCAATCCCAGCGAACACTGAAGCTTTCTTT. This sequence joins TRBV9 and TRBJ1-1; D gene unclear. Germline-derived CDR1 and CDR2 are SGDLS and YYNGEE. V was cut by 4 bases and J by 1 base, with 11 bases left in between. The CDR3 contains 14 residues.

The CDR3 DNA reads as TGTGCCAGCAATCGCAGGGGTCAGGGGGAGACCCAGTACTTC. It is translated as CASNRRGQGETQYF. V and J are TRBV27 and TRBJ2-5; D possibly corresponds to TRBD1 (6 bases). The V and J ends lost 7 bases and 5 bases respectively, with 17 bases between them. Germline CDR1 MNHEY, CDR2 SMNVEV (reference sequence). There are 14 residues in the CDR3.

The gene calls are TRBV6-5 and TRBJ2-7; D gene unclear. Trimming took off 0 bases at V and 7 bases at J, with 16 bases between the two ends. Germline V gives CDR1 MNHEY, CDR2 SVGAGI. CDR3 length: 15 residues. The CDR3 protein is CASSYSMQVPWEQYF. The CDR3 nucleotides are TGTGCCAGCAGTTACTCTATGCAGGTTCCTTGGGAGCAGTACTTC.

CDR3 amino acids: CASSLRQQNTEAFF. DNA of the CDR3: TGTGCCAGCAGCTTACGGCAGCAGAACACTGAAGCTTTCTTT. This rearrangement joins TRBV5-4 to TRBJ1-1; D remains unclear. Trimming took 2 bases from V and 1 from J, leaving 9 bases between them. This CDR3 spans 14 amino acids. CDR1 SGHNT and CDR2 YYREEE come from the germline V gene (reference sequence).

The chain couples TRBV2 to TRBJ2-1, with TRBD2 matching over 11 bases. CDR1 SNHLY and CDR2 FYNNEI come from the germline V gene. Unmatched junction bases numbered 8, after V lost 3 bases and J lost 7 bases. The CDR3 is 16 residues long. Here the CDR3 reads CASSDQLAGGGNEQFF. The CDR3 region has the DNA TGTGCCAGCAGTGATCAGCTAGCGGGGGGTGGGAATGAGCAGTTCTTC. Variable domain in full (rest from reference TRBV2 and TRBJ2-1): EPEVTQTPSHQVTQMGQEVILRCVPISNHLYFYWYRQILGQKVEFLVSFYNNEISEKSEIFDDQFSVERPDGSNFTLKIRSTKLEDSAMYFCASSDQLAGGGNEQFFGPGTRLTVL.

The V gene is TRBV5-1, the J gene TRBJ1-1; 7 nucleotides align to TRBD1. Germline trimming cut 0 bases from V and 1 base from J; bases unmatched to any gene: 3. The germline V gene has CDR1 SGHRS and CDR2 YFSETQ. The CDR3 runs 15 residues. CDR3 DNA sequence: TGCGCCAGCAGCTTGGTAGGGGGCCGGAACACTGAAGCTTTCTTT. Protein product: CASSLVGGRNTEAFF.

The chain uses TRBV6-2 or TRBV6-3 and TRBJ2-7; D possibly corresponds to TRBD1 (6 bases). V lost 4 bases, J lost 5 bases, and 18 bases lay in between. Germline V gene sequence: CDR1 MNHEY, CDR2 SVGEGT. The CDR3 runs 15 residues. The CDR3 reads CASSSPLPPGDEQYF. The CDR3 DNA follows: TGTGCCAGCAGTTCCCCCCTACCCCCAGGGGACGAGCAGTACTTC.

This chain uses TRBV4-2 with TRBJ1-1, with D unresolved. Trimming stripped 5 bases from V and 3 bases from J, with 10 bases between. From germline, CDR1 is LGHNA and CDR2 YNFKEQ. The CDR3 is 13 amino acids. CDR3 DNA sequence: TGTGCCAGCAGCTTCGTATGGGACACTGAAGCTTTCTTT. Translated: CASSFVWDTEAFF.

The chain recombines TRBV11-2 with TRBJ2-3; either TRBD1 or TRBD2 may fit D (6 bases each). V lost 2 bases and J 2 bases, leaving 14 bases between the germline ends. This CDR3 region has 16 residues. Germline V gene data show CDR1 as SGHAT and CDR2 as FQNNGV. For the CDR3, the DNA is TGTGCCAGCAGCTTATCGGTCGGGGGCCCCACAGATACGCAGTATTTT. This encodes CASSLSVGGPTDTQYF.

V usage is TRBV7-9 and J usage is TRBJ1-3; D is uncertain. This CDR3 has 17 residues. V dropped 5 bases and J dropped 2 bases, with 19 bases sitting between them. Germline CDR1 reads SEHNR; CDR2 reads FQNEAQ (reference sequence). The CDR3 is CASSPFVGFVAGNTIYF. CDR3 bases: TGTGCCAGCAGCCCATTTGTTGGATTTGTGGCTGGAAACACCATATATTTT. Using reference TRBV7-9 and TRBJ1-3 for the parts outside the CDR3, the full variable domain is DTGVSQNPRHKITKRGQNVTFRCDPISEHNRLYWYRQTLGQGPEFLTYFQNEAQLEKSRLLSDRFSAERPKGSFSTLEIQRTEQGDSAMYLCASSPFVGFVAGNTIYFGEGSWLTVV.

This sequence joins TRBV7-4 and TRBJ1-5; TRBD1 agrees at 8 bases. CDR3 size: 15 residues. CDR1 is SGHVT and CDR2 is SQSDAQ in the germline V gene. Trimming took 2 bases from V and 4 from J; bases not matched to a gene: 4. The chain's CDR3 is CASSLTGQENQPQHF. The CDR3 DNA reads as TGTGCCAGCAGCTTAACGGGACAGGAAAATCAGCCCCAGCATTTT.

V and J are TRBV6-1 and TRBJ2-7, with 7 positions matching TRBD2. The CDR3 is 19 amino acids. In germline, CDR1 is MNHNS, CDR2 SASEGT. Unmatched junction bases numbered 26, after V lost 1 base and J lost 11 bases. The CDR3 DNA is TGTGCCAGCAGTGAAGGTTTCTTCGGGTCGCGTCAGCGGGGCCAAGGAAAGTACTTC. Its translation: CASSEGFFGSRQRGQGKYF.

The chain combines TRBV6-6 with TRBJ1-1; the D is unclear. The CDR3 contains 14 residues. Trimming pared 2 bases from V and 0 bases from J, leaving 7 bases between. CDR1 and CDR2 from the germline V gene are MNHNY and SVGAGI (reference sequence). The CDR3 here is CASSYGVMNTEAFF. The CDR3 bases are TGTGCCAGCAGTTACGGAGTGATGAACACTGAAGCTTTCTTT.

V and J are TRBV5-1 and TRBJ2-7; 7 positions match TRBD1. Germline CDR1 is SGHRS and CDR2 is YFSETQ. CDR3 size: 14 residues. The trim removed 0 bases at V and 4 bases at J, leaving 4 bases unmatched. Here the CDR3 reads CASSLVQGVYEQYF. CDR3 sequence (DNA): TGCGCCAGCAGCTTGGTCCAGGGGGTATACGAGCAGTACTTC.

CDR3 residues: CATRGTGTGYGYTF. CDR3 bases: TGTGCCACCAGAGGGACCGGGACGGGCTATGGCTACACCTTC. The rearrangement links TRBV15 to TRBJ1-2; a weak D match, TRBD1 (5 bases). Germline-derived CDR1 and CDR2 are LNHNV and YYDKDF (reference sequence). V lost 6 bases and J 4 bases, leaving 15 bases between the germline ends. This CDR3 region has 14 residues.